Described below is a single TCR beta chain sequence and its context. What it binds is unknown. Researchers ran the PCR with 60 Vbeta and 13 Jbeta primers. Some clones are missing from TCRdb's copy, which holds only in-frame ones; the method was immunoSEQ multiplex PCR. In the table there are over 150,000 clones, about 81% of which are singletons. These data come from a study of cytomegalovirus exposure and HLA in healthy donors. Study conclusions and caveats: Associated with cytomegalovirus, according to the listing, were around 160 TCR beta chains.

The CDR3 sequence is 17 residues long. The J segment lost 0 bases and the V segment lost 3 bases, leaving 9 bases of the junction unmatched. Per germline, CDR1 LNHNV and CDR2 YYDKDF (reference sequence). The clonotype comes from a girl under 18 in good health and CMV-seropositive. Sequencing used PBMCs. The V gene is TRBV15, the J gene TRBJ2-7; 9 bases are a match to TRBD2. CDR3 in amino acids: CATSSQGPSGASYEQYF. CDR3 DNA sequence: TGTGCCACCAGCAGCCAGGGGCCTAGCGGGGCCTCCTACGAGCAGTACTTC.